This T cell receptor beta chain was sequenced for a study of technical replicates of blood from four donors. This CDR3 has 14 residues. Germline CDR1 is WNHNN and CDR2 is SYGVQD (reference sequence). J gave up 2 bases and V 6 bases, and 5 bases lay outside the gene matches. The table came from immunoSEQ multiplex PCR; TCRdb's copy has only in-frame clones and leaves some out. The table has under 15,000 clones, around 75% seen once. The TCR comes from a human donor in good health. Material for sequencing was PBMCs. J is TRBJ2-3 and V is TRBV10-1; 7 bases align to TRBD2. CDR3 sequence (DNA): TGCGCCAGCAGCGCTAGCGGCCCCACAGATACGCAGTATTTT. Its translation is CASSASGPTDTQYF.